The entry below describes one TCR beta chain. Its antigen is as yet unknown. Assay: immunoSEQ multiplex PCR; the TCRdb copy retains only in-frame clones and omits some. The sample carries 7,000 to 8,500 clones, around three fifths recorded once. This sample is part of a study of T cells in localized non-small cell lung cancer. General observations from the study: An association was observed between higher blood T cell density and longer overall survival. The highest T cell clonality was in uninvolved adjacent lung, above tumor.

Trimming cost V 2 bases and J 7 bases, with 14 bases left between them. Looked up from germline, CDR1 is MDHEN and CDR2 is SYDVKM. The CDR3 length is 15 residues. The rearrangement links TRBV28 to TRBJ1-4, with D possibly being TRBD1 (5 bases). The clonotype originates from a male donor aged 60 or older with stage I squamous cell lung carcinoma. Sequencing was performed on lymph node tissue, taken before any cancer treatment. The CDR3 bases are TGTGCCAGCAGTTTAAGGGGAATGGGAAGTGAAAAACTGTTTTTT. Protein product: CASSLRGMGSEKLFF.